This T cell receptor beta chain was profiled in a study of CD8 T cells in Susac syndrome. The CDR3 consists of 16 residues. The V end lost 2 bases, the J end lost 4 bases, and 20 bases lay between the germline ends. Germline lookup yields CDR1 GTSNPN and CDR2 SVGIG (reference sequence). The healthy controls were matched to patients by age and sex. FACS was used to enrich TEMRA cells, whereas the CD8+ and CD4+ T cells were obtained by negative isolation. RNA, at roughly 0.45 to 1 ug, was reverse transcribed with random hexamers. MiXCR was run by TCRdb on the immunoSEQ multiplex PCR reads, yielding one entry per CDR3 protein. The sample lists about 130,000 distinct CDR3 sequences; around 94% were seen once.

This receptor was taken from a human donor in good health. The chain combines TRBV30 with TRBJ2-5, with D uncertain. The material sequenced was CD4+ T cells from PBMCs. Here the CDR3 reads CAWSPLALASGETQYF. For the CDR3, the DNA is TGTGCCTGGAGTCCTTTAGCCCTTGCCTCCGGAGAGACCCAGTACTTC.